This TCR beta chain appears in the sequencing data of a study of fetal regulatory T cell absence and autoimmunity. Germline V gene lookup returns CDR1 ENHRY and CDR2 SYGVKD. The CDR3 runs 14 residues. V trimming: 5 bases; J trimming: 5 bases; junction bases outside the gene matches: 3. Repertoires were generated with immunoSEQ multiplex PCR, while TCRdb's copy carries only in-frame clones and drops some. The top ten clones hold 0.35% to 0.5% of a sample with around 45,000 clones, 70% to 85% of them seen once. V is TRBV10-3 and J is TRBJ2-4; the match to TRBD2 covers 10 bases. The TCR sequence derives from a newborn boy with IPEX syndrome. Input material: cord blood. CDR3: CAISSLAGENIQYF. CDR3 in DNA: TGTGCCATCAGTTCTCTAGCGGGGGAAAACATTCAGTACTTC.